Listed below are T cell receptor beta chains from one sample, sequenced in a study of regulatory and conventional T cells in RAG deficiency. The method was immunoSEQ multiplex PCR; TCRdb's version includes in-frame clones alone and lacks a portion of them. The table lists about 30,000 clones, about nine tenths of them singletons. In addition, the sample was reused for a study of regulatory T cells.

The source material was Tregs sorted from blood. The receptors shown here come from a human donor in good health. CDR3s include the opening cysteine and the closing phenylalanine or tryptophan. D genes are given only for firm matches. A row's size may be missing; if present it is once, few, many or a size class.

v_gene,j_gene,d_gene,abundance,CDR3nt,CDR3aa
TRBV9,TRBJ2-2,-,-,TGTGCCAGCAGAAAAGGGACGGCAACCGGGGAGCTGTTTTTT,CASRKGTATGELFF
TRBV4-2,TRBJ2-3,TRBD2,-,TGTGCCAGCAGCCTCTCGGGGGGGATCACAGATACGCAGTATTTT,CASSLSGGITDTQYF
TRBV9,TRBJ2-2,-,few,TGTGCCAGCAGCGCCATTTCAGGGAAAGGAGCGGGGGAGCTGTTTTTT,CASSAISGKGAGELFF
TRBV7-9,TRBJ1-1,-,-,TGTGCCAGCAGCTTAATCGCAGGGAGCAACACTGAAGCTTTCTTT,CASSLIAGSNTEAFF
TRBV6-8,TRBJ2-3,-,-,TGTGCCACCCACGCCGTAAATACGCAGTATTTT,CATHAVNTQYF
TRBV7-9,TRBJ2-5,-,-,TGTGCCAGCAGCTTAGCTCCGGGGTGGCAAGAGACCCAGTACTTC,CASSLAPGWQETQYF
TRBV7-2,TRBJ2-7,-,-,TGTGCCAGCAGCTTAGTTGCACGGGGGACCCACGAGCAGTACTTC,CASSLVARGTHEQYF
TRBV30,TRBJ2-5,TRBD2,-,TGTGCCTGGAGTGTCTATCGGGGGGGGAAGACCCAGTACTTC,CAWSVYRGGKTQYF
TRBV6-5,TRBJ2-2,TRBD1,-,TGTGCCAGCAGGGCCGGGACAGGGTTGATCGGGGAGCTGTTTTTT,CASRAGTGLIGELFF
TRBV11-2,TRBJ2-1,TRBD2,-,TGTGCCAGCAGCCCTGCGCGGGGGGATTTCAATGAGCAGTTCTTC,CASSPARGDFNEQFF
TRBV5-6,TRBJ2-7,TRBD2,-,TGTGCCAGCAGCTTGGATATGCGGGGGACGACCTACGAGCAGTACTTC,CASSLDMRGTTYEQYF
TRBV4-2,TRBJ2-2,-,-,TGTGCCAGCCGAGGGAGCGCTTCGAACACCGGGGAGCTGTTTTTT,CASRGSASNTGELFF
TRBV6-5,TRBJ2-6,-,-,TGTGCCAGCAGTTACTCTGGGGCCAACGTCCTGACTTTC,CASSYSGANVLTF
TRBV6-5,TRBJ1-1,-,-,TGTGCCAGCGGCTATAGACTCGGAGCTTTCTTT,CASGYRLGAFF
TRBV7-2,TRBJ2-1,TRBD2,-,TGTGCCAGCAGCCCCACACTAGCGACAATGTCCTACAATGAGCAGTTCTTC,CASSPTLATMSYNEQFF
TRBV11-3,TRBJ1-1,-,-,TGTGCCAGCCGTGGTTGGACTGAAGCTTTCTTT,CASRGWTEAFF
TRBV30,TRBJ2-2,-,-,TGTGCCTGGACAGGGAACACCGGGGAGCTGTTTTTT,CAWTGNTGELFF
TRBV2,TRBJ2-1,-,-,TGTGCCAGCACGGCAGGGAGCTCCTACAATGAGCAGTTCTTC,CASTAGSSYNEQFF
TRBV7-9,TRBJ1-3,-,-,TGTGCCAGCTCCCAGAGGAGGAGCTCTGGAAACACCATATATTTT,CASSQRRSSGNTIYF
TRBV5-4,TRBJ2-3,TRBD1,-,TGTGCCAGCAGCCCCGGGACAGCCTACACAGATACGCAGTATTTT,CASSPGTAYTDTQYF
TRBV19,TRBJ2-2,-,-,TGTGCCAGTACCCGAAAGGGGCCTTTTAACACCGGGGAGCTGTTTTTT,CASTRKGPFNTGELFF
TRBV5-1,TRBJ2-1,-,-,TGCGCCAGCAGCTTGGGCTTCAGGGTAACTCTTATTTCTGAGCAGTTCTTC,CASSLGFRVTLISEQFF